The 15 T cell receptor beta chains below were found in one sample sequenced in a study of blood T cell repertoires in COVID-19. Libraries were prepared by immunoSEQ multiplex PCR; TCRdb keeps only in-frame clonotypes and omits some of them. This sample has under 200,000 clones; around nine tenths occur once, and the top ten carry under 2.5%. Specimen: peripheral blood. The receptors were gathered from a man between 70 and 80 years old with active or convalescent COVID-19.

The chain links TRBV29-1 to TRBJ2-7; 9 nucleotides agree with TRBD1. Looked up from germline, CDR1 is SQVTM and CDR2 is ANQGSEA. The CDR3 extends over 14 amino acids. The V segment lost 6 bases and the J segment 4 bases; nucleotides outside the gene matches: 10. This CDR3 reads CSVAGGQGAYEQYF. CDR3 coding DNA: TGCAGCGTGGCCGGGGGACAGGGAGCATACGAGCAGTACTTC.

This chain uses TRBV19 with TRBJ2-1; 10 bases fit TRBD1. Germline V gene sequence: CDR1 LNHDA, CDR2 SQIVND (reference sequence). J was trimmed by 7 bases and V by 10 bases; bases with no gene match: 10. The CDR3 extends over 14 amino acids. For the CDR3, the DNA is TGTGCCACCGTTGACAGGGGGCGAGGGAATGAGCAGTTCTTC. Its translation: CATVDRGRGNEQFF.

This sequence joins TRBV7-2 and TRBJ1-2; possible D gene TRBD1, 6 bases. This CDR3 comprises 13 residues. Germline V CDR1 and CDR2: SGHTA, FQGNSA. Trimming took 1 base from V and 7 from J, leaving 10 bases between them. CDR3 region: CASSLDRVGGYTF. In nucleotides, the CDR3 is TGTGCCAGCAGCTTAGACAGGGTTGGTGGCTACACCTTC. The variable domain in full, with the rest retrieved from reference TRBV7-2 and TRBJ1-2, is GAGVSQSPSNKVTEKGKDVELRCDPISGHTALYWYRQSLGQGLEFLIYFQGNSAPDKSGLPSDRFSAERTGGSVSTLTIQRTQQEDSAVYLCASSLDRVGGYTFGSGTRLTVV.

The chain employs TRBV7-2 and TRBJ2-2, with 8 positions matching TRBD2. V was pared by 6 bases and J by 1 base, with 4 bases of the junction left unmatched. Germline values: CDR1 SGHTA, CDR2 FQGNSA. This CDR3 region has 15 residues. CDR3 nucleotide sequence: TGTGCCAGCAGGGGAACTAGCGGGAACACCGGGGAGCTGTTTTTT. Protein: CASRGTSGNTGELFF.

The chain is built from TRBV30 and TRBJ2-3; D unclear. The germline CDR1 and CDR2 sequences are GTSNPN and SVGIG (reference sequence). CDR3 length: 12 residues. V lost 3 bases and J 0 bases, leaving 4 bases between the germline ends. The CDR3 spells CAWRTSTDTQYF. CDR3 coding DNA: TGTGCCTGGAGGACTAGCACAGATACGCAGTATTTT.

This clone was found once. V is TRBV7-9 and J is TRBJ1-5, with D maybe TRBD1 (5 bases). Germline V gene data show CDR1 as SEHNR and CDR2 as FQNEAQ (reference sequence). The CDR3 sequence is 12 residues long. Trimming removed 5 bases at V and 9 bases at J, with 11 bases between. The CDR3, as DNA: TGTGCCAGCAGCCCCTCAGGGCTGCCCCAGCATTTT. Translating it yields CASSPSGLPQHF.

This clone occurred once. The V and J genes are TRBV27 and TRBJ1-6, with 10 bases that match TRBD1. From germline, CDR1 is MNHEY and CDR2 SMNVEV (reference sequence). This CDR3 has 16 residues. The junction had 12 bases not matched to a gene; V was cut back by 6 bases and J by 10 bases. The CDR3 protein is CASSGGQGGSGSPLHF. In nucleotides, the CDR3 is TGTGCCAGCAGCGGCGGACAGGGGGGCTCGGGGTCACCCCTCCACTTT.

The chain links TRBV6-6 to TRBJ2-3; 8 bases are a match to TRBD1. Germline values: CDR1 MNHNY, CDR2 SVGAGI (reference sequence). The CDR3 sequence is 16 residues long. J was trimmed by 6 bases and V by 4 bases; bases with no gene match: 12. CDR3 loop: CASSFPQGAFWDTQYF. The CDR3 DNA reads TGTGCCAGCAGTTTCCCGCAGGGGGCATTCTGGGATACGCAGTATTTT.

The chain uses TRBV7-2 and TRBJ2-7; D unclear. Germline lookup yields CDR1 SGHTA and CDR2 FQGNSA. The CDR3 loop spans 13 amino acids. Trimming removed 1 base at V and 5 bases at J, with 9 bases between. The CDR3 DNA is TGTGCCAGCAGCTTAGGTAGTACCCACGAGCAGTACTTC. Translating it yields CASSLGSTHEQYF.

The V gene is TRBV28, the J gene TRBJ1-5; 8 bases line up with TRBD1. V lost 10 bases and J lost 6; bases outside the gene matches: 20. Germline V lookup: CDR1 MDHEN, CDR2 SYDVKM. CDR3 length: 17 amino acids. CDR3 sequence reads: CATYRGTGGFIGQPQHF. The CDR3 region has the DNA TGTGCCACCTATCGCGGTACAGGGGGTTTTATCGGTCAGCCCCAGCATTTT.

This clone has just one count. This chain uses TRBV4-3 with TRBJ1-4, with D uncertain. The ends were cut back, 0 bases at V and 12 bases at J, with 20 bases in the middle. CDR3 length equals 16 residues. Looked up from germline, CDR1 is LGHNA and CDR2 is YSLEER. The CDR3 is CASSQDLGHPSNQLFF. CDR3 nucleotides: TGCGCCAGCAGCCAAGATTTGGGCCACCCCTCAAACCAACTGTTTTTT.

This clone was seen a few times. The chain is built from TRBV3-1 (or the pseudogene TRBV3-2) and TRBJ1-1; D gene uncertain. CDR3 length: 13 amino acids. Per germline, CDR1 LGHDT and CDR2 YNNKEL (reference sequence). V lost 4 bases and J lost 3, with 9 bases in between. The CDR3 DNA follows: TGTGCCAGCAGCCTACTAGGCGACACTGAAGCTTTCTTT. This translates into CASSLLGDTEAFF.

This chain connects TRBV4-3 to TRBJ2-2, with 9 bases matching TRBD1. Per the germline V gene, CDR1 is LGHNA and CDR2 is YSLEER. Germline trimming cut 1 base from V and 7 bases from J; bases unmatched to any gene: 7. The CDR3 loop spans 16 amino acids. CDR3 DNA: TGCGCCAGCAGCCAAGGGACAGGGGTCTTAAGCGGGGAGCTGTTTTTT. Translating it yields CASSQGTGVLSGELFF.

The V call is TRBV28, the J call TRBJ1-5; perhaps TRBD1 as D (5 bases). In germline, CDR1 is MDHEN, CDR2 SYDVKM. Trimming removed 8 bases at V and 5 bases at J, with 13 bases between. The CDR3 consists of 13 residues. DNA of the CDR3: TGTGCCAGCGCGGGGGGTGGTGATCAGCCCCAGCATTTT. This sequence encodes CASAGGGDQPQHF.

The genes are TRBV5-5 and TRBJ1-1; TRBD1 matches at 8 bases. The CDR3 is 17 residues long. The J segment lost 3 bases and the V segment lost 2 bases, leaving 12 bases of the junction unmatched. The V gene's germline CDR1 is SGHKS and CDR2 YYEKEE (reference sequence). The CDR3 region has the DNA TGTGCCAGCAGCTTTAGAGGGACAGGACTTGGAGACACTGAAGCTTTCTTT. As protein: CASSFRGTGLGDTEAFF. Drawing the rest from reference TRBV5-5 and TRBJ1-1, the complete variable domain is DAGVTQSPTHLIKTRGQQVTLRCSPISGHKSVSWYQQVLGQGPQFIFQYYEKEERGRGNFPDRFSARQFPNYSSELNVNALLLGDSALYLCASSFRGTGLGDTEAFFGQGTRLTVV.